The present T cell receptor beta chain was sequenced within a study of cytomegalovirus exposure and HLA in healthy donors. PCR involved 60 Vbeta and 13 Jbeta primers. The method was immunoSEQ multiplex PCR; TCRdb's version includes in-frame clones alone and lacks a portion of them. This table holds approximately 52,000 clones. Germline V gene data show CDR1 as SNHLY and CDR2 as FYNNEI. The CDR3 covers 14 residues. J gave up 8 bases and V 0 bases, and 6 bases lay outside the gene matches. The V gene is TRBV2, the J gene TRBJ1-2; 7 nucleotides align to TRBD1. The receptor comes from a woman aged 55-69 years in good health and CMV-seropositive. Sequenced: PBMCs. The CDR3 is CASSEALQGGGYTF. The CDR3, as DNA: TGTGCCAGCAGTGAAGCGCTTCAGGGGGGCGGCTACACCTTC.